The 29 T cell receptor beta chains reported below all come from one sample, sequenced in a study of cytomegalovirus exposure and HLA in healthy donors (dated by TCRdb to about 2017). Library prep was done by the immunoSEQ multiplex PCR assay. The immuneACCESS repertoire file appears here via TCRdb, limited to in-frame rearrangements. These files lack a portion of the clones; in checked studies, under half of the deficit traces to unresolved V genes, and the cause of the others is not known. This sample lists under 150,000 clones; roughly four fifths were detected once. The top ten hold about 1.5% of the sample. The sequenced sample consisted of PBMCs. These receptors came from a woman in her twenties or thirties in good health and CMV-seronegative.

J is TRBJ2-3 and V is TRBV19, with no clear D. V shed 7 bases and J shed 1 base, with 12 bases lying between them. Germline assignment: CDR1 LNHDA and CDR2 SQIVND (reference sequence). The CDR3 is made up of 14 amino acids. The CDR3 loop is CASMAPERTDTQYF. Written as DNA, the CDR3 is TGTGCCAGTATGGCCCCCGAACGCACAGATACGCAGTATTTT.

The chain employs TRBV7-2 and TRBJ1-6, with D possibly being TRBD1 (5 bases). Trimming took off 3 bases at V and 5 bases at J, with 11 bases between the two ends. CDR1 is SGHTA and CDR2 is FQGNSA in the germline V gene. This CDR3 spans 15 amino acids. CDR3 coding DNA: TGTGCCAGCAGCTTTTATGGACAAAATAATTCACCCCTCCACTTT. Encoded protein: CASSFYGQNNSPLHF.

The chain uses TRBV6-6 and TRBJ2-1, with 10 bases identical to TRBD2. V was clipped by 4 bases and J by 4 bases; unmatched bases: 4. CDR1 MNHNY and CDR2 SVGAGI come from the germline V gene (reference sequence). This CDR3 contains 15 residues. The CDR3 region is CASSSSGGEYNEQFF. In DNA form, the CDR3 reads TGTGCCAGCAGTTCTAGCGGGGGCGAATACAATGAGCAGTTCTTC.

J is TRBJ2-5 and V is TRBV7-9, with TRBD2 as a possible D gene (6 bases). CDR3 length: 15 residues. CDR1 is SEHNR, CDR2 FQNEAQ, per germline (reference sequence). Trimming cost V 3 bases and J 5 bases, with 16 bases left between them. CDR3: CASSFYGGGEETQYF. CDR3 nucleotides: TGTGCCAGCAGCTTTTACGGTGGCGGGGAGGAGACCCAGTACTTC.

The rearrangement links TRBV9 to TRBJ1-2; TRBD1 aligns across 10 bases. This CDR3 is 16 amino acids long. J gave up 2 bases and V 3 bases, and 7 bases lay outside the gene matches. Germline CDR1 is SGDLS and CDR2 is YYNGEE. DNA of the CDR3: TGTGCCAGCAGCGCCCAGAGGACAGGGGGAAACTATGGCTACACCTTC. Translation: CASSAQRTGGNYGYTF. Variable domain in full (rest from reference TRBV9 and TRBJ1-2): DSGVTQTPKHLITATGQRVTLRCSPRSGDLSVYWYQQSLDQGLQFLIQYYNGEERAKGNILERFSAQQFPDLHSELNLSSLELGDSALYFCASSAQRTGGNYGYTFGSGTRLTVV.

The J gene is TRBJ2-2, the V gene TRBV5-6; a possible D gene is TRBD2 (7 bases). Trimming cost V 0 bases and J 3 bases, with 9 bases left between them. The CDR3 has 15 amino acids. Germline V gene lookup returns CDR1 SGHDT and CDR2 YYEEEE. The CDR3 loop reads CASSLGGGDTGELFF. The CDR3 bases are TGTGCCAGCAGCTTGGGAGGGGGGGACACCGGGGAGCTGTTTTTT. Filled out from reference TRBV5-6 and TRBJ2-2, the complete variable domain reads DAGVTQSPTHLIKTRGQQVTLRCSPKSGHDTVSWYQQALGQGPQFIFQYYEEEERQRGNFPDRFSGHQFPNYSSELNVNALLLGDSALYLCASSLGGGDTGELFFGEGSRLTVL.

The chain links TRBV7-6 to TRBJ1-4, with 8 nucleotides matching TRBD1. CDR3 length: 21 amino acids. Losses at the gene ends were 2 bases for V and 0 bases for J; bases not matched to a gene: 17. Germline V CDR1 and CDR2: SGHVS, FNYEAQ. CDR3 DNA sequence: TGTGCCAGCAGCTTATATCTGGCCAGGGGGCTTTCTGCTACAACTAATGAAAAACTGTTTTTT. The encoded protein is CASSLYLARGLSATTNEKLFF.

The CDR3 DNA reads as TGCGCCAGCAGCTTGGATCCGGGGGGCTCCTACAATGAGCAGTTCTTC. Its translation is CASSLDPGGSYNEQFF. The rearrangement joins TRBV5-1 to TRBJ2-1; 7 positions match TRBD2. The CDR3 extends over 16 amino acids. Germline V gene data show CDR1 as SGHRS and CDR2 as YFSETQ. V lost 0 bases to trimming and J lost 0 bases; unmatched junction nucleotides: 3.

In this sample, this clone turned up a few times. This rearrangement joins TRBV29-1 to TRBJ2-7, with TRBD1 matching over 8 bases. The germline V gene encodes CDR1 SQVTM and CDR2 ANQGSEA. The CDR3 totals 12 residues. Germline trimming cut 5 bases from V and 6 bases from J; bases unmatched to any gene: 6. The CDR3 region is CSVRTGSLEQYF. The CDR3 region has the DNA TGCAGCGTTAGGACAGGGTCCCTCGAGCAGTACTTC.

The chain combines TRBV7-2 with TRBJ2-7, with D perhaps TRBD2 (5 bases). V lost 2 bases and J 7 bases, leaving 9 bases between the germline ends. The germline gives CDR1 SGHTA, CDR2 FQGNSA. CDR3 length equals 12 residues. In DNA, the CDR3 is TGTGCCAGCAGCTTAATGAGGAGGGAGCAGTACTTC. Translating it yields CASSLMRREQYF.

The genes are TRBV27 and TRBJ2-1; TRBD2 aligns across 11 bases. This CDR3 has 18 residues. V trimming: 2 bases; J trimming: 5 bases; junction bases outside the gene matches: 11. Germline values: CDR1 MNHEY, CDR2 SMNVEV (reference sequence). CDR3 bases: TGTGCCAGCAGTTTACTGGGGTTGGCTAGCGGGGGGAACAATGAGCAGTTCTTC. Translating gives CASSLLGLASGGNNEQFF.

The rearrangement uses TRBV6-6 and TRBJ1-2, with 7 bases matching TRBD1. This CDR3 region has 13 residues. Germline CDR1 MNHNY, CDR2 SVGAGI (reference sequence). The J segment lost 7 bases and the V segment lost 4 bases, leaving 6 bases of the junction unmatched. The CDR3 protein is CASSSQTGFGYTF. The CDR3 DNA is TGTGCCAGCAGTTCCCAGACAGGGTTTGGCTACACCTTC.

CDR3: CASSLLRQGTYEQYF. The CDR3 DNA sequence: TGTGCCAGCAGTTTGCTTCGACAGGGCACCTACGAGCAGTACTTC. This chain connects TRBV27 to TRBJ2-7, with 7 bases matching TRBD1. The trim removed 3 bases at V and 2 bases at J, leaving 7 bases unmatched. The CDR3 consists of 15 residues. Germline V gene data show CDR1 as MNHEY and CDR2 as SMNVEV (reference sequence).

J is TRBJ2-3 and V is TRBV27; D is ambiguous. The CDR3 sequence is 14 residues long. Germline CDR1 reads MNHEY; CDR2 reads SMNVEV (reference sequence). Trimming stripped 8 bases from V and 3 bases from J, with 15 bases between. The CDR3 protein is CASRNRVGTDTQYF. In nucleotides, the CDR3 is TGTGCCAGCCGGAACCGGGTCGGGACAGATACGCAGTATTTT.

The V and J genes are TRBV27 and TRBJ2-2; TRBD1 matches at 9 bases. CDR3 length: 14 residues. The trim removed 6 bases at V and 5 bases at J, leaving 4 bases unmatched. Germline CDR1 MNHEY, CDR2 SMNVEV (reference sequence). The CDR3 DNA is TGTGCCAGCAGCAAGGGACAGGGAACCGGGGAGCTGTTTTTT. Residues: CASSKGQGTGELFF.

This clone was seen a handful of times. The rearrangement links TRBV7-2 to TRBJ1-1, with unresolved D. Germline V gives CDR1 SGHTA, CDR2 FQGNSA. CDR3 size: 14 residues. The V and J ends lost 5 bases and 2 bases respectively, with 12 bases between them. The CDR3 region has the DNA TGTGCCAGCAGCCTACAGAGAGCTAACACTGAAGCTTTCTTT. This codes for CASSLQRANTEAFF.

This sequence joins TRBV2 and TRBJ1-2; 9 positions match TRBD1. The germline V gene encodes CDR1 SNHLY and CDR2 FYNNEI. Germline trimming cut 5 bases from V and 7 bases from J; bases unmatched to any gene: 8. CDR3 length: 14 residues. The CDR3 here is CASSTGQGLAGYTF. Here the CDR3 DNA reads TGTGCCAGCAGTACGGGACAGGGTCTTGCTGGCTACACCTTC.

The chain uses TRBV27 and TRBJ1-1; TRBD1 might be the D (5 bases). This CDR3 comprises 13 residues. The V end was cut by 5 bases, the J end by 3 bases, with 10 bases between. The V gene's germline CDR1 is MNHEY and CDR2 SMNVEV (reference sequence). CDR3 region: CASSQQGYTEAFF. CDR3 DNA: TGTGCCAGCAGTCAGCAGGGATACACTGAAGCTTTCTTT.

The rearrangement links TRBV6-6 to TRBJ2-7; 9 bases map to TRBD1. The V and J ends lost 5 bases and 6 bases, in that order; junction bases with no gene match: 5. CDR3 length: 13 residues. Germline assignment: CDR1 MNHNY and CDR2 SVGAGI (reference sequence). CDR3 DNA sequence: TGTGCCAGCAGTAGGACAGGGGAGATCGAGCAGTACTTC. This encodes CASSRTGEIEQYF.

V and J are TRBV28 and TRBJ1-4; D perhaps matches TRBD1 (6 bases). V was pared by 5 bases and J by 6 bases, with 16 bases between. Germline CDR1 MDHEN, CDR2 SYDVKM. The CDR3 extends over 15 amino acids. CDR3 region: CASSTQGMVDEKLFF. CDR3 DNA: TGTGCCAGCAGTACGCAGGGGATGGTGGATGAAAAACTGTTTTTT.

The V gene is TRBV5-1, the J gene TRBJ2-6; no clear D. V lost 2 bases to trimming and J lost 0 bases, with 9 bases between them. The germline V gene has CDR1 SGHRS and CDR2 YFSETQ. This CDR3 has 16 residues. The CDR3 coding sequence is TGCGCCAGCAGCTTTGCGTTCGCCTCTGGGGCCAACGTCCTGACTTTC. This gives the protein CASSFAFASGANVLTF.

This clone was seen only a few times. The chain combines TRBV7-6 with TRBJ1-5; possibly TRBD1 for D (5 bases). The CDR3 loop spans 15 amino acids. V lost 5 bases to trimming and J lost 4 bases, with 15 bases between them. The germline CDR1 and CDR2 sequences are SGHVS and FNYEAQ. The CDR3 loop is CASSPTLGANQPQHF. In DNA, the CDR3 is TGTGCCAGCAGCCCAACCCTTGGGGCTAATCAGCCCCAGCATTTT. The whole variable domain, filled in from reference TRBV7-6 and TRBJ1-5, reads GAGVSQSPRYKVTKRGQDVALRCDPISGHVSLYWYRQALGQGPEFLTYFNYEAQQDKSGLPNDRFSAERPEGSISTLTIQRTEQRDSAMYRCASSPTLGANQPQHFGDGTRLSIL.

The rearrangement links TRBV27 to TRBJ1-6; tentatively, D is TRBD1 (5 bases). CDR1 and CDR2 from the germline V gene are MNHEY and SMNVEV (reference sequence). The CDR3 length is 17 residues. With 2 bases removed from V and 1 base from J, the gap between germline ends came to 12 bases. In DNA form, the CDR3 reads TGTGCCAGCAGTTTAAGACCGGGGGGATCCTATAATTCACCCCTCCACTTT. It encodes CASSLRPGGSYNSPLHF.

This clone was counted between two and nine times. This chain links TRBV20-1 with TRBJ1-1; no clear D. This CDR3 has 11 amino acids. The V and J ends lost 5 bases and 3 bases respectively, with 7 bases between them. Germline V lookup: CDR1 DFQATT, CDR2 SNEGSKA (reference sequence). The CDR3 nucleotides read TGCAGTGCTCAAGCTCACACTGAAGCTTTCTTT. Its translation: CSAQAHTEAFF.

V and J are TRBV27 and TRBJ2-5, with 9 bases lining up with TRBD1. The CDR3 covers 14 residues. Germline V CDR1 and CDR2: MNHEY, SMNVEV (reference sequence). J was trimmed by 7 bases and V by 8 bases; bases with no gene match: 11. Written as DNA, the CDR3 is TGTGCCAGCCCGGGACAGGGAACGCGGGGGACCCAGTACTTC. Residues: CASPGQGTRGTQYF.

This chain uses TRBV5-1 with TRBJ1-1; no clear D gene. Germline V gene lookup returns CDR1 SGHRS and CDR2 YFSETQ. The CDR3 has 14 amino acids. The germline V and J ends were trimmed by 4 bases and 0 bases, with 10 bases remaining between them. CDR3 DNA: TGCGCCAGCAGCCGGGAGCCTTTGAACACTGAAGCTTTCTTT. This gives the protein CASSREPLNTEAFF. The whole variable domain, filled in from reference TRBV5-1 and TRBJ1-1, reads KAGVTQTPRYLIKTRGQQVTLSCSPISGHRSVSWYQQTPGQGLQFLFEYFSETQRNKGNFPGRFSGRQFSNSRSEMNVSTLELGDSALYLCASSREPLNTEAFFGQGTRLTVV.

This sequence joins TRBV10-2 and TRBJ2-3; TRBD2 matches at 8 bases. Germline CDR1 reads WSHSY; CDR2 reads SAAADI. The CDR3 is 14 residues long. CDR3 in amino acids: CAIEAGGSTDTQYF. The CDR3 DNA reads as TGCGCTATCGAGGCGGGGGGCTCCACAGATACGCAGTATTTT.

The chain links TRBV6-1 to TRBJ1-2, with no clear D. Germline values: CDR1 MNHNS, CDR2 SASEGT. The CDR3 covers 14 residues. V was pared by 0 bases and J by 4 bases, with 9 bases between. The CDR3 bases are TGTGCCAGCAGTGAAGCCCGTCGGGGCTATGGCTACACCTTC. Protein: CASSEARRGYGYTF.

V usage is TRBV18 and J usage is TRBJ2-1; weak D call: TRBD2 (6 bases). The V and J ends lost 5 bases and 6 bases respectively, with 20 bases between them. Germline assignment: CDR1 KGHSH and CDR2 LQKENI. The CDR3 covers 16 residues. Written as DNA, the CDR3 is TGTGCCAGCTCATTAAACAGGCCCGTCGGGAGCAATGAGCAGTTCTTC. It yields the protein CASSLNRPVGSNEQFF.